The 26 T cell receptor beta chains reported below all come from one sample, sequenced in a study of cytomegalovirus exposure and HLA in healthy donors. Vbeta (60) and Jbeta (13) primers were used in the PCR. The data were produced by immunoSEQ multiplex PCR, yet TCRdb's version contains in-frame clones alone and is incomplete. The data hold about 120,000 clones, with 80% observed a single time. The material sequenced was PBMCs. Receptor source: a human donor in good health.

This clone was detected a few times. The rearrangement joins TRBV19 to TRBJ1-5; 9 bases align to TRBD1. The CDR3 sequence is 12 residues long. Germline V gene sequence: CDR1 LNHDA, CDR2 SQIVND (reference sequence). J lost 8 bases, V lost 10 bases, and 6 bases had no gene match. CDR3 sequence: CATRTGDKPQHF. The CDR3 DNA sequence: TGTGCCACTAGGACAGGGGATAAGCCCCAGCATTTT.

Details on this clone: One end of the junction does not line up with germline, which may come from a read error. This chain connects TRBV4-1 to TRBJ2-7, with TRBD1 matching over 7 bases. Germline V gives CDR1 MGHRA, CDR2 YSYEKL. The CDR3 totals 16 residues. This CDR3 reads CASSQDLRVGGHEQYF. The CDR3 DNA follows: TGTGCCAGCAGCCAAGATTTGCGGGTAGGGGGCCACGAGCAGTACTTC.

The chain is built from TRBV6-6 and TRBJ1-5; 7 nucleotides line up with TRBD1. The germline V gene encodes CDR1 MNHNY and CDR2 SVGAGI (reference sequence). V was pared by 5 bases and J by 2 bases, with 3 bases of the junction left unmatched. The CDR3 extends over 14 amino acids. The DNA for the CDR3 is TGTGCCAGCAGTCCCGGGACAGGCAATCAGCCCCAGCATTTT. The encoded protein is CASSPGTGNQPQHF.

The chain carries TRBV9 and TRBJ2-2; a possible D gene is TRBD2 (5 bases). V lost 4 bases and J lost 1, with 11 bases in between. Per germline, CDR1 SGDLS and CDR2 YYNGEE. CDR3 length equals 15 residues. This CDR3 reads CASSTSGGNTGELFF. The CDR3 nucleotides read TGTGCCAGCAGCACGAGTGGAGGGAACACCGGGGAGCTGTTTTTT.

V is TRBV7-9 and J is TRBJ1-2; no definite D call. The CDR3 is 13 residues long. Germline V gene lookup returns CDR1 SEHNR and CDR2 FQNEAQ (reference sequence). V was trimmed by 5 bases and J by 6 bases, leaving 13 bases between them. The DNA for the CDR3 is TGTGCCAGCAGCCCCGCTGCCGGGGATGGCTACACCTTC. As protein: CASSPAAGDGYTF.

This clone came up a few times. The J gene is TRBJ1-1, the V gene TRBV10-3; possibly TRBD1 for D (6 bases). The germline V gene encodes CDR1 ENHRY and CDR2 SYGVKD. V was shortened by 6 bases and J by 5 bases, with 13 bases between the two germline ends. This CDR3 has 13 amino acids. CDR3 bases: TGTGCCATCAGGGAGAACAGGGAAACTGAAGCTTTCTTT. This codes for CAIRENRETEAFF.

The V and J genes are TRBV21-1 and TRBJ2-4; TRBD2, the table's D call, was not compared with the DNA. TRBV21-1 is a pseudogene segment. The CDR3 contains 15 residues. CDR3 in amino acids: CASTQVEGAKNIQYF. CDR3 in DNA: TGTGCCAGCACCCAGGTGGAGGGAGCCAAAAACATTCAGTACTTC.

V and J are TRBV27 and TRBJ1-6; perhaps TRBD1 as D (5 bases). From germline, CDR1 is MNHEY and CDR2 SMNVEV (reference sequence). V was shortened by 3 bases and J by 4 bases, with 13 bases between the two germline ends. The CDR3 has 16 residues. Here the CDR3 DNA reads TGTGCCAGCAGTTTGAGGGGAGCGGGGTATAATTCACCCCTCCACTTT. Protein product: CASSLRGAGYNSPLHF.

This chain connects TRBV5-1 to TRBJ2-2, with TRBD1 matching over 10 bases. The junction had 6 bases not matched to a gene; V was cut back by 6 bases and J by 7 bases. In germline, CDR1 is SGHRS, CDR2 YFSETQ. CDR3 size: 14 residues. The CDR3 DNA follows: TGCGCCAGCACCGGACAGGGGGTAATCGGGGAGCTGTTTTTT. It codes for CASTGQGVIGELFF.

The gene calls are TRBV23-1 and TRBJ1-5, with no clear D. TRBV23-1 has ORF status, its function being uncertain. V shed 7 bases and J shed 7 bases, with 8 bases lying between them. This CDR3 has 11 residues. CDR3 protein: CASTAGQPQHF. The CDR3 DNA reads TGCGCCAGCACCGCGGGCCAGCCCCAGCATTTT.

This clone showed up just once. The V gene is TRBV5-1, the J gene TRBJ2-6; 7 nucleotides match TRBD1. Germline V gives CDR1 SGHRS, CDR2 YFSETQ. The trim removed 4 bases at V and 7 bases at J, leaving 14 bases unmatched. The CDR3 runs to 17 residues. This CDR3 reads CASSLGTGVPGANVLTF. The CDR3 DNA is TGCGCCAGCAGCCTGGGAACAGGGGTTCCGGGAGCCAACGTCCTGACTTTC.

J is TRBJ1-6 and V is TRBV27; 8 bases match TRBD1. Trimming cost V 6 bases and J 10 bases; bases outside gene matches: 11. Germline V gene sequence: CDR1 MNHEY, CDR2 SMNVEV (reference sequence). The CDR3 totals 15 residues. CDR3 sequence: CASSVRGQGESPLHF. In DNA form, the CDR3 reads TGTGCCAGCAGCGTTAGAGGACAGGGCGAATCACCCCTCCACTTT.

The V gene is TRBV10-2, the J gene TRBJ1-5; no reliable D call. Germline loops: CDR1 WSHSY, CDR2 SAAADI. The CDR3 covers 17 residues. V lost 1 base, J lost 3 bases, and 16 bases lay in between. CDR3 bases: TGCGCCAGCAGTGAGTTCTTGAACGGGAGAAACAATCAGCCCCAGCATTTT. Translated: CASSEFLNGRNNQPQHF.

The rearrangement links TRBV2 to TRBJ2-3; D might be TRBD2 (6 bases). The germline CDR1 and CDR2 sequences are SNHLY and FYNNEI. The CDR3 length is 16 residues. V lost 2 bases, J lost 8 bases, and 20 bases lay in between. This CDR3 is CASSENGVHAEGTQYF. The DNA for the CDR3 is TGTGCCAGCAGTGAAAACGGCGTACATGCGGAGGGTACGCAGTATTTT.

The gene calls are TRBV6-5 and TRBJ1-1; TRBD1 matches 8 bases. V lost 6 bases and J lost 2; bases outside the gene matches: 5. The CDR3 is 14 residues long. CDR1 MNHEY and CDR2 SVGAGI come from the germline V gene. CDR3 DNA: TGTGCCAGCAGAAATGACAGGGGCAACACTGAAGCTTTCTTT. Its protein product is CASRNDRGNTEAFF.

The V and J genes are TRBV28 and TRBJ1-2, with 7 bases fitting TRBD1. Germline CDR1 and CDR2: MDHEN and SYDVKM. The CDR3 totals 12 residues. The junction had 4 bases not matched to a gene; V was cut back by 5 bases and J by 7 bases. CDR3 region: CASSRGLGGYTF. The CDR3 bases are TGTGCCAGCAGTAGGGGGCTCGGTGGCTACACCTTC.

This clone has more than one count but fewer than ten. The rearrangement uses TRBV30 and TRBJ1-1; 7 bases line up with TRBD1. Germline trimming cut 3 bases from V and 2 bases from J; bases unmatched to any gene: 6. This CDR3 spans 14 amino acids. The germline gives CDR1 GTSNPN, CDR2 SVGIG (reference sequence). CDR3 region: CAWSRVGGNTEAFF. CDR3 nucleotide sequence: TGTGCCTGGAGCCGGGTAGGGGGCAACACTGAAGCTTTCTTT.

V gene TRBV7-6 combines with J gene TRBJ1-2, with TRBD1 as a possible D gene (5 bases). CDR1 is SGHVS, CDR2 FNYEAQ, per germline. V was cut by 1 base and J by 8 bases, with 17 bases left in between. CDR3 length: 15 amino acids. This CDR3 reads CASSLEAGRDGGYTF. CDR3 DNA: TGTGCCAGCAGCTTAGAAGCAGGGAGGGATGGAGGCTACACCTTC.

The gene calls are TRBV7-8 and TRBJ2-7; D unresolved. V dropped 4 bases and J dropped 2 bases, with 15 bases sitting between them. The CDR3 length is 15 residues. CDR1 is SGHVS, CDR2 FQNEAQ, per germline. The CDR3 DNA reads TGTGCCAGCAGCTCGGATTACAGCCGCCCCTACGAGCAGTACTTC. It translates to CASSSDYSRPYEQYF.

CDR3 amino acids: CASSFASSGGREYF. In DNA form, the CDR3 reads TGTGCCAGCAGTTTTGCCTCCTCGGGGGGCCGGGAGTATTTT. This chain links TRBV28 with TRBJ2-3, with D perhaps TRBD2 (7 bases). V was shortened by 3 bases and J by 13 bases, with 20 bases between the two germline ends. CDR3 length: 14 amino acids. Germline CDR1 and CDR2: MDHEN and SYDVKM.

The chain couples TRBV14 to TRBJ1-2; maybe TRBD1 (6 bases). Per the germline V gene, CDR1 is SGHDN and CDR2 is FVKESK. V lost 4 bases and J 4 bases, leaving 13 bases between the germline ends. The CDR3 spans 14 residues. The DNA for the CDR3 is TGTGCCAGCAGCCGAGCAGGGACACTCTATGGCTACACCTTC. This sequence encodes CASSRAGTLYGYTF.

The gene calls are TRBV7-6 and TRBJ1-4, with unresolved D. The CDR3 extends over 13 amino acids. Germline CDR1 reads SGHVS; CDR2 reads FNYEAQ. Trimming pared 5 bases from V and 6 bases from J, leaving 10 bases between. CDR3 protein: CASSPDGDEKLFF. As DNA, the CDR3 is TGTGCCAGCAGCCCTGACGGAGATGAAAAACTGTTTTTT.

This clone has a handful of counts. The V and J genes are TRBV29-1 and TRBJ1-4; the D gene is possibly TRBD1 (6 bases). V was shortened by 7 bases and J by 11 bases, with 20 bases between the two germline ends. The CDR3 totals 13 residues. Germline CDR1 reads SQVTM; CDR2 reads ANQGSEA. The CDR3 region is CSAVQGPWSKLFF. CDR3 DNA: TGCAGCGCCGTCCAGGGGCCTTGGTCGAAACTGTTTTTT.

The chain couples TRBV7-3 to TRBJ2-3; 7 bases map to TRBD2. The CDR3 is made up of 14 amino acids. Germline V gene sequence: CDR1 SGHTA, CDR2 FQGTGA. J gave up 0 bases and V 3 bases, and 0 bases lay outside the gene matches. The CDR3 DNA follows: TGTGCCAGCAGCTTTAGCGGGAGCACAGATACGCAGTATTTT. It is translated as CASSFSGSTDTQYF.

The rearrangement links TRBV5-1 to TRBJ1-6, with 7 bases matching TRBD1. Germline V lookup: CDR1 SGHRS, CDR2 YFSETQ. The length of the CDR3 is 13 residues. Trimming took 0 bases from V and 17 from J; bases not matched to a gene: 8. The CDR3 here is CASSLEPRDRFHF. The CDR3 coding sequence is TGCGCCAGCAGCTTGGAACCCCGGGACAGATTCCACTTT.

J is TRBJ1-5 and V is TRBV19; D possibly corresponds to TRBD1 (6 bases). The CDR3 consists of 14 residues. CDR1 and CDR2 (germline): LNHDA, SQIVND (reference sequence). With 3 bases removed from V and 4 bases from J, the gap between germline ends came to 10 bases. The CDR3 coding sequence is TGTGCCAGTAGTATGTCAGGGGTTAATCAGCCCCAGCATTTT. Translation: CASSMSGVNQPQHF.